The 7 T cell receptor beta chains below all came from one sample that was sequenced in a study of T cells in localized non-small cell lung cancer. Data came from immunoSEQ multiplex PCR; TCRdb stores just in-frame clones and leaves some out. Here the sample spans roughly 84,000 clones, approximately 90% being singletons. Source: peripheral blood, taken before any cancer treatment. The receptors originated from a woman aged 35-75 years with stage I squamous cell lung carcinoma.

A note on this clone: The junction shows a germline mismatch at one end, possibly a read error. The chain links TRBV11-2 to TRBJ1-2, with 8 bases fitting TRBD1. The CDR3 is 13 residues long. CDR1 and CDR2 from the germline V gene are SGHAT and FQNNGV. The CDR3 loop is CASSLEPTGVGSF. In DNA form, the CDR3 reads TGTGCCAGCAGCTTAGAACCGACAGGGGTGGGGTCCTTC. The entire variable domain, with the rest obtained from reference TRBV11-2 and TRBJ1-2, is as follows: EAGVAQSPRYKIIEKRQSVAFWCNPISGHATLYWYQQILGQGPKLLIQFQNNGVVDDSQLPKDRFSAERLKGVDSTLKIQPAKLEDSAVYLCASSLEPTGVGSFGSGTRLTVV.

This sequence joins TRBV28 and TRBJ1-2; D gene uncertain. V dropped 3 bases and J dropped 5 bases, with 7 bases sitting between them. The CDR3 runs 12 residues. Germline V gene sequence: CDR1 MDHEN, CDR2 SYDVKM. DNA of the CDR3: TGTGCCAGCAGTTTTTCAGCTTATGGCTACACCTTC. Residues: CASSFSAYGYTF.

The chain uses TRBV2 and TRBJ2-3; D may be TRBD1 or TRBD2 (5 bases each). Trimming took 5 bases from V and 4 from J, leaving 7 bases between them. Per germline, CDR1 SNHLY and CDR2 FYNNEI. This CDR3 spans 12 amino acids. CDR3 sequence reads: CASSLGADTQYF. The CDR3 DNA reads TGTGCCAGCAGTCTGGGGGCAGATACGCAGTATTTT. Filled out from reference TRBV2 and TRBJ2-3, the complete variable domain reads EPEVTQTPSHQVTQMGQEVILRCVPISNHLYFYWYRQILGQKVEFLVSFYNNEISEKSEIFDDQFSVERPDGSNFTLKIRSTKLEDSAMYFCASSLGADTQYFGPGTRLTVL.

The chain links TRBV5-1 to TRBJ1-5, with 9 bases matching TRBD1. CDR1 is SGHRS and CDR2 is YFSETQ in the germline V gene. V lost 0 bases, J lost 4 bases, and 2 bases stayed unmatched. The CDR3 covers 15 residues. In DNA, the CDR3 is TGCGCCAGCAGCTTGGCGGGACAGGGAAATCAGCCCCAGCATTTT. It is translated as CASSLAGQGNQPQHF. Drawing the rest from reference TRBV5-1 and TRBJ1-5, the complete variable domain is KAGVTQTPRYLIKTRGQQVTLSCSPISGHRSVSWYQQTPGQGLQFLFEYFSETQRNKGNFPGRFSGRQFSNSRSEMNVSTLELGDSALYLCASSLAGQGNQPQHFGDGTRLSIL.

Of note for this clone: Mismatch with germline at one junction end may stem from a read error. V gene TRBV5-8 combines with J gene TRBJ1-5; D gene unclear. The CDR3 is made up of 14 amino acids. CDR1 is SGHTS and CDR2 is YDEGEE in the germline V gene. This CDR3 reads CASCLPAEDQPQHF. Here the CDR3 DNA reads TGTGCCAGCTGCTTGCCGGCGGAAGATCAGCCCCAGCATTTT.

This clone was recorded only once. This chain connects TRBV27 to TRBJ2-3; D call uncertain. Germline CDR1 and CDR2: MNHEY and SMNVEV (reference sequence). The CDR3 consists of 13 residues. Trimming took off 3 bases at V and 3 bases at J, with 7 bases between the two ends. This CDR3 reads CASSLRQTDTQYF. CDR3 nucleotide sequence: TGTGCCAGCAGTTTGCGGCAGACAGATACGCAGTATTTT.

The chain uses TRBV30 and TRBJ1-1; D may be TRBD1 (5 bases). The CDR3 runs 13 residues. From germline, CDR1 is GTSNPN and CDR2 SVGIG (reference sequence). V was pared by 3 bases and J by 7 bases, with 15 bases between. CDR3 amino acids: CAWSSGGEVEAFF. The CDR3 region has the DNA TGTGCCTGGAGCTCTGGGGGGGAGGTTGAAGCTTTCTTT.